This entry lists 20 T cell receptor beta chains sequenced from one sample in a study of control samples from healthy donors and cancer patients. Sequencing used immunoSEQ multiplex PCR; TCRdb keeps in-frame clones, though not all of them. The repertoire holds 55,000 to 70,000 clones, with 90% as singletons. The sequenced material came from PBMCs. These receptors originate from a man aged 60-69 years with colorectal cancer.

This clone has only a few counts. The rearrangement uses TRBV5-4 and TRBJ1-1; no clear D. Trimming cost V 1 base and J 5 bases, with 12 bases left between them. This CDR3 spans 14 amino acids. The germline V gene encodes CDR1 SGHNT and CDR2 YYREEE (reference sequence). DNA of the CDR3: TGTGCCAGCAGCTTGAAGCTGTCGGTGACTGAAGCTTTCTTT. Translation: CASSLKLSVTEAFF.

This chain joins TRBV15 and TRBJ1-1; D gene ambiguous. Trimming removed 1 base at V and 6 bases at J, with 6 bases between. Germline CDR1 reads LNHNV; CDR2 reads YYDKDF (reference sequence). This CDR3 comprises 12 residues. In DNA, the CDR3 is TGTGCCACCAGCAGAGGTGGCCCTGAAGCTTTCTTT. It encodes CATSRGGPEAFF.

The chain combines TRBV30 with TRBJ2-5; D not certain. CDR1 is GTSNPN and CDR2 is SVGIG in the germline V gene (reference sequence). The CDR3 consists of 11 residues. V lost 5 bases, J lost 2 bases, and 6 bases lay in between. This CDR3 reads CAWDKQETQYF. For the CDR3, the DNA is TGTGCCTGGGATAAACAAGAGACCCAGTACTTC.

CDR3 coding DNA: TGTGCCACCAAGGACCCTGGCAATCAGCCCCAGCATTTT. It is translated as CATKDPGNQPQHF. This sequence joins TRBV10-3 and TRBJ1-5; D is unclear. This CDR3 contains 13 residues. Germline assignment: CDR1 ENHRY and CDR2 SYGVKD. V dropped 10 bases and J dropped 2 bases, with 12 bases sitting between them.

The chain couples TRBV19 to TRBJ1-1, with no clear D. CDR1 is LNHDA, CDR2 SQIVND, per germline (reference sequence). Trimming took 6 bases from V and 1 from J, leaving 9 bases between them. The CDR3 has 13 residues. This CDR3 is CASRTVPNTEAFF. As DNA, the CDR3 is TGTGCCAGTAGAACAGTGCCGAACACTGAAGCTTTCTTT. Drawing the rest from reference TRBV19 and TRBJ1-1, the complete variable domain is DGGITQSPKYLFRKEGQNVTLSCEQNLNHDAMYWYRQDPGQGLRLIYYSQIVNDFQKGDIAEGYSVSREKKESFPLTVTSAQKNPTAFYLCASRTVPNTEAFFGQGTRLTVV.

Sample share makes this clone medium-sized. V and J are TRBV4-2 and TRBJ2-7; D is undetermined. Germline V gene data show CDR1 as LGHNA and CDR2 as YNFKEQ. V dropped 5 bases and J dropped 4 bases, with 6 bases sitting between them. This CDR3 region has 11 residues. The CDR3 DNA is TGTGCCAGCAGCGATCTTTACGAGCAGTACTTC. Its translation: CASSDLYEQYF.

This sequence joins TRBV18 and TRBJ1-1; D unresolved. CDR3 length: 14 residues. Germline-derived CDR1 and CDR2 are KGHSH and LQKENI. Deletions cut 3 bases from V and 0 bases from J, with 8 bases between. DNA for the CDR3: TGTGCCAGCTCACCGTTAGCTTTGAACACTGAAGCTTTCTTT. Encoded protein: CASSPLALNTEAFF.

V gene TRBV11-3 combines with J gene TRBJ2-3; D might be TRBD2 (6 bases). Germline V gene data show CDR1 as SGHNT and CDR2 as YENEEA. V lost 3 bases and J lost 5, with 12 bases in between. The CDR3 covers 14 residues. CDR3 loop: CASSLTRGIDTQYF. In DNA form, the CDR3 reads TGTGCCAGCAGCTTGACGCGGGGAATAGATACGCAGTATTTT.

V usage is TRBV3-1 (or the pseudogene TRBV3-2) and J usage is TRBJ2-7; perhaps TRBD1 as D (6 bases). With 4 bases removed from V and 0 bases from J, the gap between germline ends came to 7 bases. The V gene's germline CDR1 is LGHDT and CDR2 YNNKEL (reference sequence). This CDR3 contains 13 residues. CDR3 DNA sequence: TGTGCCAGCAGCCGGGGACACTCCTACGAGCAGTACTTC. This encodes CASSRGHSYEQYF.

This chain connects TRBV18 to TRBJ2-2; no clear D. This CDR3 has 14 residues. The germline V gene encodes CDR1 KGHSH and CDR2 LQKENI. Trimming left V 1 base short and J 3 bases short, with 6 bases between. Here the CDR3 DNA reads TGTGCCAGCTCACCACAACGGGACACCGGGGAGCTGTTTTTT. Translated, it gives CASSPQRDTGELFF.

This clone was seen a handful of times. V is TRBV2 and J is TRBJ2-1; TRBD2 matches 11 bases. The ends lost 4 bases at V and 2 bases at J; junction bases unmatched: 7. Germline V gene lookup returns CDR1 SNHLY and CDR2 FYNNEI. The CDR3 runs to 17 residues. For the CDR3, the DNA is TGTGCCAGCAGTGGATATTCTAGCGGGGGGCCCTACAATGAGCAGTTCTTC. This translates into CASSGYSSGGPYNEQFF.

This chain joins TRBV2 and TRBJ1-5, with 7 bases that match TRBD1. V was pared by 8 bases and J by 7 bases, with 8 bases of the junction left unmatched. CDR1 is SNHLY and CDR2 is FYNNEI in the germline V gene. This CDR3 has 13 amino acids. CDR3 in amino acids: CASAGGGRQPQHF. For the CDR3, the DNA is TGTGCCAGCGCAGGGGGGGGCAGGCAGCCCCAGCATTTT.

The chain employs TRBV7-7 and TRBJ2-5; TRBD2 matches at 8 bases. The CDR3 sequence is 16 residues long. Germline CDR1 and CDR2: SSHAT and FNYEAQ (reference sequence). With V trimmed by 0 bases and J by 1 base, 4 bases remained unmatched. The CDR3 loop is CASSLAPGGGQETQYF. The CDR3 DNA reads TGTGCCAGCAGCTTAGCACCGGGGGGGGGCCAAGAGACCCAGTACTTC.

The chain employs TRBV11-2 and TRBJ2-7; 10 bases align to TRBD2. This CDR3 has 16 amino acids. CDR1 SGHAT and CDR2 FQNNGV come from the germline V gene. The V and J ends lost 4 bases and 0 bases, in that order; junction bases with no gene match: 6. CDR3 bases: TGTGCCAGCAGCTCCCGGACTAGCGGAAACTCCTACGAGCAGTACTTC. Encoded protein: CASSSRTSGNSYEQYF.

The CDR3, as DNA: TGTGCCACCTGGGGGGAGAACACCGGGGAGCTGTTTTTT. Its translation: CATWGENTGELFF. The chain recombines TRBV24-1 with TRBJ2-2, with D possibly being TRBD2 (6 bases). V lost 9 bases and J lost 1, with 8 bases in between. The CDR3 has 13 amino acids. Germline V gives CDR1 KGHDR, CDR2 SFDVKD.

The chain carries TRBV5-8 and TRBJ1-5; unclear D gene. Trimming removed 0 bases at V and 2 bases at J, with 9 bases between. The CDR3 runs 15 residues. CDR1 is SGHTS and CDR2 is YDEGEE in the germline V gene. CDR3 sequence reads: CASSLAGRGNQPQHF. CDR3 coding DNA: TGTGCCAGCAGCTTGGCGGGCCGGGGCAATCAGCCCCAGCATTTT.

J is TRBJ1-2 and V is TRBV28; D not resolved. This CDR3 spans 13 amino acids. V was pared by 3 bases and J by 3 bases, with 8 bases between. Germline-derived CDR1 and CDR2 are MDHEN and SYDVKM. DNA of the CDR3: TGTGCCAGCAGTTTCCTGAAAGACTATGGCTACACCTTC. Translating gives CASSFLKDYGYTF.

V usage is TRBV24-1 and J usage is TRBJ2-5; TRBD2 is a possible D gene (5 bases). Germline V gene sequence: CDR1 KGHDR, CDR2 SFDVKD. The CDR3 sequence is 15 residues long. Trimming pared 0 bases from V and 0 bases from J, leaving 7 bases between. CDR3: CATSDLDGDQETQYF. CDR3 DNA: TGTGCCACCAGTGATTTGGACGGGGACCAAGAGACCCAGTACTTC.

This clone has more than one count but fewer than ten. The rearrangement links TRBV10-1 to TRBJ1-6; D call uncertain. Trimming removed 3 bases at V and 4 bases at J, with 19 bases between. Germline loops: CDR1 WNHNN, CDR2 SYGVQD (reference sequence). The CDR3 consists of 18 residues. The CDR3: CASSDSIASRWYNSPLHF. CDR3 DNA: TGCGCCAGCAGTGACTCTATAGCCTCTCGGTGGTATAATTCACCCCTCCACTTT.

The chain is built from TRBV11-2 and TRBJ2-3; 8 bases fit TRBD2. The CDR3 sequence is 17 residues long. The germline CDR1 and CDR2 sequences are SGHAT and FQNNGV. V lost 2 bases and J lost 0; bases outside the gene matches: 7. The CDR3, as DNA: TGTGCCAGCAGCTTACCCCGGGGGGGCTTAAGCACAGATACGCAGTATTTT. Protein product: CASSLPRGGLSTDTQYF.